The TCR beta chain described here comes from a study of blood T cell repertoires in COVID-19. At the level of the study: T cells, B-cell-depleted T cells, or PBMCs provided the cDNA or gDNA that served as material.

Authors' data handling: Reference gene primer amplification in the assay estimated nucleated cell counts. Clones were sequenced by immunoSEQ multiplex PCR, and TCRdb holds only the in-frame ones, with some missing. The V and J calls and the clone size are those of that table, but D and trimming were determined from the DNA. The sample lists 150,000 to 200,000 clones; approximately 85% were seen once. This clone came up once. The sequenced sample was peripheral blood. The TCR was taken from a man aged 55 to 70 with active or convalescent COVID-19.

CDR3 sequence reads: CASSSREAGANVLTF. The CDR3 DNA sequence: TGTGCCAGCAGCTCCAGGGAGGCTGGGGCCAACGTCCTGACTTTC. This rearrangement joins TRBV11-2 to TRBJ2-6; TRBD2 might be the D (6 bases). The CDR3 spans 15 residues. Germline V gene data show CDR1 as SGHAT and CDR2 as FQNNGV. Deletions cut 4 bases from V and 2 bases from J, with 9 bases between.